This T cell receptor (beta chain) emerged from a study of early T cells in non-severe SARS-CoV-2 infection. TCRdb passed the 5' RACE reads through MiXCR, listing each CDR3 protein once. The sample consists of about 76,000 distinct CDR3 sequences, around 10% of them appearing once. Trimming stripped 3 bases from V and 4 bases from J, with 15 bases between. Germline V gene lookup returns CDR1 DFQATT and CDR2 SNEGSKA (reference sequence). The CDR3 covers 14 residues. This clonotype was counted a few times. The V gene is TRBV20-1, the J gene TRBJ2-5; D may be TRBD1 or TRBD2 (5 bases each). This clonotype was sampled from an adult who was a healthcare worker with PCR-confirmed SARS-CoV-2 infection or an uninfected control (not recorded which). Sequencing was done on a sample of whole blood. CDR3 DNA: TGCAGTGCTAGCCCATCCGGGACCGGAGAGACCCAGTACTTC. Its protein is CSASPSGTGETQYF.